Listed here are 24 T cell receptor beta chains from one sample, sequenced in a study of blood T cells in healthy people across ages. Next came a second PCR, run for roughly 6 to 11 cycles, which used a sample-barcoded 5' primer along with a J-beta primer mix. One entry per CDR3 protein results from TCRdb running MiXCR on the 5' RACE reads. The sample consists of some 1,000,000 distinct CDR3 sequences, approximately 25% of them appearing once. These records were also assigned to another study, of T cells of mothers and their children.

Sequenced: blood. These receptors were obtained from a girl between 2 and 10 years old in good health.

This clonotype has more than one count but fewer than ten. CDR3 DNA sequence: TGTGCCACCAGTGAGGTCGGGACTAGCGCGGGGGAGCTGTTTTTT. It specifies CATSEVGTSAGELFF. The chain combines TRBV24-1 with TRBJ2-2; 10 nucleotides agree with TRBD2. V shed 4 bases and J 8 bases; nucleotides not matched to a gene: 6. Germline V CDR1 and CDR2: KGHDR, SFDVKD. CDR3 length: 15 residues.

There are a few counts of this clonotype. The chain carries TRBV9 and TRBJ2-1; D is ambiguous. This CDR3 is 14 amino acids long. From germline, CDR1 is SGDLS and CDR2 YYNGEE. Trimming left V 0 bases short and J 7 bases short, with 11 bases between. The CDR3 spells CASSVANYQNEQFF. The CDR3 coding sequence is TGTGCCAGCAGCGTAGCTAACTACCAAAATGAGCAGTTCTTC.

This clonotype turned up a few times. The CDR3, as DNA: TGCGCCAGCAGCCTACCAGGAAGCATGAACACTGAAGCTTTCTTT. Residues: CASSLPGSMNTEAFF. The chain joins TRBV5-1 to TRBJ1-1, with D unclear. The germline V gene encodes CDR1 SGHRS and CDR2 YFSETQ. The CDR3 spans 15 residues. V shed 4 bases and J shed 0 bases, with 13 bases lying between them.

V usage is TRBV7-2 and J usage is TRBJ2-5; 8 nucleotides line up with TRBD2. V shed 5 bases and J 5 bases; nucleotides not matched to a gene: 10. Germline CDR1 reads SGHTA; CDR2 reads FQGNSA. The CDR3 totals 15 residues. CDR3 amino acids: CASSRPLSGGETQYF. In nucleotides, the CDR3 is TGTGCCAGCAGCCGCCCCTTGAGCGGGGGTGAGACCCAGTACTTC.

The rearrangement links TRBV20-1 to TRBJ2-5; tentatively, D is TRBD1 or TRBD2 (5 bases each). V was shortened by 3 bases and J by 5 bases, with 19 bases between the two germline ends. CDR1 and CDR2 (germline): DFQATT, SNEGSKA (reference sequence). This CDR3 spans 15 amino acids. The chain's CDR3 is CSASRIATGAETQYF. Here the CDR3 DNA reads TGCAGTGCTAGCAGGATAGCGACCGGGGCGGAGACCCAGTACTTC.

V and J are TRBV18 and TRBJ2-3; D not resolved. The end of the DNA fits TRBJ1-5 better, so the J call may be wrong. Germline CDR1 reads KGHSH; CDR2 reads LQKENI. The CDR3 sequence is 16 residues long. The CDR3 region has the DNA TGTGCCAGCTCACCACAGTTACAAGGGCACACAGATACGCAGCATTTT. This sequence encodes CASSPQLQGHTDTQHF.

To note about this clonotype: An end of the junction does not agree with germline; a read error may underlie this. The chain has TRBV3-1 and TRBJ2-3, with D possibly called TRBD1 or TRBD2 (7 bases each). The CDR3 loop spans 14 amino acids. Germline CDR1 and CDR2: LGHDT and YNNKEL (reference sequence). The CDR3 sequence is CANSGDSYTDTQYF. The CDR3 DNA sequence: TGTGCCAACAGCGGGGACAGCTACACAGATACGCAGTATTTT.

The J gene is TRBJ2-7, the V gene TRBV29-1; TRBD2 matches at 9 bases. The length of the CDR3 is 14 residues. The junction had 10 bases not matched to a gene; V was cut back by 6 bases and J by 4 bases. Germline V gene data show CDR1 as SQVTM and CDR2 as ANQGSEA. The CDR3, as DNA: TGCAGCGTGCGTGGCCTAGCGGGATCTTACGAGCAGTACTTC. It is translated as CSVRGLAGSYEQYF.

This clonotype showed up many times. This rearrangement joins TRBV6-1 to TRBJ1-1; D call uncertain. Germline V gene data show CDR1 as MNHNS and CDR2 as SASEGT. The V end was cut by 6 bases, the J end by 0 bases, with 17 bases between. This CDR3 comprises 16 residues. This CDR3 reads CASRKGFQRLNTEAFF. CDR3 nucleotides: TGTGCCAGCAGGAAAGGGTTTCAGAGACTGAACACTGAAGCTTTCTTT.

V gene TRBV10-3 combines with J gene TRBJ2-7; no clear D gene. Trimming removed 2 bases from V and 6 bases from J, with 14 bases in between. There are 14 residues in the CDR3. Germline values: CDR1 ENHRY, CDR2 SYGVKD. CDR3 DNA: TGTGCCATCAGTGAGGTGGCGGAGTCGGGCGAGCAGTACTTC. Translating it yields CAISEVAESGEQYF.

The CDR3 DNA is TGTGCCAGCAGTGAGGTGTCGGGGACAGGGGGCAGTGAGCAGTTCTTC. As protein: CASSEVSGTGGSEQFF. The chain is built from TRBV6-4 and TRBJ2-7, with 12 bases identical to TRBD1. Near its end, the DNA agrees better with TRBJ2-1, so the J call may be wrong. CDR3 length: 16 residues. Germline CDR1 MRHNA, CDR2 SNTAGT.

A few counts support this clonotype. The chain is built from TRBV7-2 and TRBJ2-5, with D unresolved. Trimming pared 7 bases from V and 5 bases from J, leaving 8 bases between. This CDR3 contains 11 residues. From germline, CDR1 is SGHTA and CDR2 FQGNSA. CDR3 region: CASIVGETQYF. The DNA of the CDR3 is TGTGCCAGCATAGTCGGGGAGACCCAGTACTTC.

This chain joins TRBV12-3 or TRBV12-4 and TRBJ2-7; D is undetermined. TRBJ2-5 matches the DNA end more closely, so the J call is doubtful. This CDR3 is built from 12 residues. The CDR3, as DNA: TGTGCCAGCAGCCTACAATGGGAGACCCAGTACTTC. The encoded protein is CASSLQWETQYF.

This clonotype was detected a few times. J is TRBJ2-7 and V is TRBV6-1; D is perhaps TRBD1 (6 bases). The germline CDR1 and CDR2 sequences are MNHNS and SASEGT. The CDR3 is 17 residues long. Trimming cost V 6 bases and J 1 base, with 22 bases left between them. This chain's CDR3 is CASRTLRTGTLSYEQYF. The CDR3 nucleotides read TGTGCCAGCAGAACCCTGAGGACGGGGACACTTTCCTACGAGCAGTACTTC.

The J gene is TRBJ1-1, the V gene TRBV12-3 or TRBV12-4; no clear D. Trimming shortened V by 4 bases and J by 5 bases, and 14 bases separated the two germline ends. CDR3 length: 14 residues. CDR3 sequence: CASSSDGLGTEAFF. The CDR3, as DNA: TGTGCCAGCAGTTCGGATGGGCTCGGGACTGAAGCTTTCTTT.

This rearrangement joins TRBV29-1 to TRBJ2-5; D perhaps matches TRBD1 (6 bases). Trimming pared 3 bases from V and 5 bases from J, leaving 13 bases between. Per germline, CDR1 SQVTM and CDR2 ANQGSEA. This CDR3 region has 13 residues. In DNA, the CDR3 is TGCAGCGTTGAGTGGGGGCGCGTGGAGACCCAGTACTTC. Protein sequence: CSVEWGRVETQYF.

The genes are TRBV12-3 or TRBV12-4 and TRBJ2-7, with 7 bases fitting TRBD2. This CDR3 contains 15 residues. J gave up 5 bases and V 5 bases, and 12 bases lay outside the gene matches. The DNA of the CDR3 is TGTGCCAGCAGTCCCTCGGGCGGGAGTCCCAACGAGCAGTACTTC. Its protein is CASSPSGGSPNEQYF.

This clonotype has a handful of counts. The chain combines TRBV9 with TRBJ2-2, with a tentative D call TRBD1 (6 bases). Germline V gene sequence: CDR1 SGDLS, CDR2 YYNGEE. The CDR3 loop spans 14 amino acids. Trimming stripped 4 bases from V and 2 bases from J, with 9 bases between. CDR3 DNA sequence: TGTGCCAGCAGCCCCGGGACAAACACCGGGGAGCTGTTTTTT. It translates to CASSPGTNTGELFF.

In this sample, this clonotype turned up a few times. The chain links TRBV5-1 to TRBJ2-1, with D perhaps being TRBD1 or TRBD2 (5 bases each). Deletions cut 4 bases from V and 8 bases from J, with 19 bases between. From germline, CDR1 is SGHRS and CDR2 YFSETQ. CDR3 size: 15 residues. The CDR3 region has the DNA TGCGCCAGCAGCGCCTCGAGGGGCCATAGGGATGAGCAGTTCTTC. Protein sequence: CASSASRGHRDEQFF.

This clonotype was picked up a small number of times. This chain joins TRBV6-5 and TRBJ2-1; 12 bases line up with TRBD2. Unmatched junction bases numbered 5, after V lost 5 bases and J lost 9 bases. This CDR3 spans 14 amino acids. CDR1 and CDR2 (germline): MNHEY, SVGAGI. The CDR3 DNA is TGTGCCAGCAGTCTAGCGGGAGGGCCGAGTGAGCAGTTCTTC. Its translation is CASSLAGGPSEQFF.

Here the CDR3 DNA reads TGTGCCAGCAGCTTATCGACTAGCGGGGGCAATGAGCAGTTCTTC. This encodes CASSLSTSGGNEQFF. The chain couples TRBV7-2 to TRBJ2-1, with 12 bases aligning to TRBD2. This CDR3 has 15 residues. Germline CDR1 SGHTA, CDR2 FQGNSA. Trimming cost V 2 bases and J 6 bases; bases outside gene matches: 2. Full variable domain (remainder filled in from reference TRBV7-2 and TRBJ2-1): GAGVSQSPSNKVTEKGKDVELRCDPISGHTALYWYRQSLGQGLEFLIYFQGNSAPDKSGLPSDRFSAERTGGSVSTLTIQRTQQEDSAVYLCASSLSTSGGNEQFFGPGTRLTVL.

This clonotype was counted only a few times. The rearrangement joins TRBV7-9 to TRBJ2-5, with D maybe TRBD1 (6 bases). The J call may be faulty, since TRBJ2-1 better matches the DNA end. CDR1 is SEHNR, CDR2 FQNEAQ, per germline (reference sequence). CDR3 length: 12 amino acids. The DNA for the CDR3 is TGTGCTTCCTGTCTGGGGGCTAATGAGCAGTTCTTC. It is translated as CASCLGANEQFF.

The chain links TRBV3-1 to TRBJ2-5; D is perhaps TRBD1 (6 bases). The germline gives CDR1 LGHDT, CDR2 YNNKEL (reference sequence). V was shortened by 0 bases and J by 5 bases, with 16 bases between the two germline ends. CDR3 size: 16 residues. DNA of the CDR3: TGTGCCAGCAGCCAAGATCCGGGTAGGGGGAAGGAGACCCAGTACTTC. Protein sequence: CASSQDPGRGKETQYF.

CDR3 loop: CASGPRLGASNQPQHF. The DNA for the CDR3 is TGTGCCAGCGGGCCTCGGTTGGGGGCTAGCAATCAGCCCCAGCATTTT. This rearrangement joins TRBV28 to TRBJ1-5, with D perhaps matching TRBD1 (6 bases). The CDR3 spans 16 residues. Germline CDR1 is MDHEN and CDR2 is SYDVKM. The ends were cut back, 8 bases at V and 0 bases at J, with 17 bases in the middle.